A selection of T cell receptor beta chains follows, all from one sample in a study of blood T cell repertoires in COVID-19. Method: immunoSEQ multiplex PCR; TCRdb's copy keeps in-frame clones and lacks some. The sample consists of under 450,000 clones, around 87% of them appearing once. The sequencing sample was made of PBMCs or T cells enriched from blood (not recorded which). The receptors originated from a man aged 25 to 45 who had recovered from COVID-19. Each CDR3 is given with its conserved first and last residue. Each record gives: CDR3 length, clone size, V gene, J gene, D gene, CDR3 protein, CDR3 DNA. D genes are given only for firm matches. The listing skips clone size in some rows; elsewhere it reads once, few, many or a size class.

len: 14
abundance: -
v_gene: TRBV2
j_gene: TRBJ1-4
d_gene: TRBD1
CDR3aa: CASRGTAINEKLFF
CDR3nt: TGTGCCAGCAGGGGGACAGCTATTAATGAAAAACTGTTTTTT

len: 13
abundance: -
v_gene: TRBV6-5
j_gene: TRBJ2-7
d_gene: -
CDR3aa: CASSRGIIYEQYF
CDR3nt: TGTGCCAGCAGCCGCGGGATTATATACGAGCAGTACTTC

len: 13
abundance: once
v_gene: TRBV2
j_gene: TRBJ2-5
d_gene: TRBD1
CDR3aa: CASVTGDRETQYF
CDR3nt: TGTGCCAGCGTTACAGGGGATCGAGAGACCCAGTACTTC

len: 15
abundance: -
v_gene: TRBV15
j_gene: TRBJ1-5
d_gene: -
CDR3aa: CATSRDLSGDQPQHF
CDR3nt: TGTGCCACCAGCAGAGATCTTTCGGGAGATCAGCCCCAGCATTTT

len: 15
abundance: -
v_gene: TRBV6-5
j_gene: TRBJ2-3
d_gene: -
CDR3aa: CASSFQTGDTDTQYF
CDR3nt: TGTGCCAGCAGTTTTCAGACAGGAGACACAGATACGCAGTATTTT

len: 14
abundance: -
v_gene: TRBV6-4
j_gene: TRBJ1-2
d_gene: TRBD1
CDR3aa: CASSPAQGAGGYTF
CDR3nt: TGTGCCAGCAGTCCGGCACAGGGGGCTGGAGGCTACACCTTC

len: 18
abundance: -
v_gene: TRBV19
j_gene: TRBJ1-5
d_gene: TRBD1
CDR3aa: CASSPRGQEFYSNQPQHF
CDR3nt: TGTGCCAGTAGTCCCCGTGGACAGGAGTTTTATAGCAATCAGCCCCAGCATTTT

len: 13
abundance: once
v_gene: TRBV9
j_gene: TRBJ1-2
d_gene: TRBD1
CDR3aa: CASSVEQGNGYTF
CDR3nt: TGTGCCAGCAGCGTAGAACAGGGGAATGGCTACACCTTC

len: 14
abundance: -
v_gene: TRBV30
j_gene: TRBJ1-3
d_gene: TRBD1
CDR3aa: CAWSSGQGGNTIYF
CDR3nt: TGTGCCTGGAGCTCAGGACAGGGAGGAAACACCATATATTTT

len: 13
abundance: -
v_gene: TRBV4-3
j_gene: TRBJ1-6
d_gene: TRBD1
CDR3aa: CASSQTGASPLHF
CDR3nt: TGCGCCAGCAGCCAGACAGGGGCGTCACCCCTCCACTTT

len: 11
abundance: -
v_gene: TRBV6-5
j_gene: TRBJ1-2
d_gene: -
CDR3aa: CASEGGYGYTF
CDR3nt: TGTGCCAGCGAGGGAGGCTATGGCTACACCTTC

len: 17
abundance: -
v_gene: TRBV15
j_gene: TRBJ1-3
d_gene: TRBD1
CDR3aa: CATRISGTGVSGNTIYF
CDR3nt: TGTGCCACCAGGATTTCCGGGACAGGGGTGTCTGGAAACACCATATATTTT

len: 17
abundance: -
v_gene: TRBV7-2
j_gene: TRBJ1-4
d_gene: -
CDR3aa: CASSFRTGDATNEKLFF
CDR3nt: TGTGCCAGCAGCTTCCGGACGGGAGATGCAACTAATGAAAAACTGTTTTTT

len: 14
abundance: -
v_gene: TRBV2
j_gene: TRBJ1-1
d_gene: TRBD1
CDR3aa: CASSNRGQVTEAFF
CDR3nt: TGTGCCAGCAGTAACAGGGGGCAAGTCACTGAAGCTTTCTTT

len: 14
abundance: once
v_gene: TRBV27
j_gene: TRBJ1-6
d_gene: -
CDR3aa: CASSFEREFSPLHF
CDR3nt: TGTGCCAGCAGTTTCGAGCGGGAATTTTCACCCCTCCACTTT

len: 17
abundance: -
v_gene: TRBV2
j_gene: TRBJ2-5
d_gene: -
CDR3aa: CASSGSGEAQHQETQYF
CDR3nt: TGTGCCAGCAGTGGTTCTGGGGAGGCCCAACACCAAGAGACCCAGTACTTC